This T cell receptor beta chain was retrieved from a study of OX40 agonist ivuxolimab in advanced cancers. In the study overall: Patients were dosed with the agonistic anti-OX40 (CD134) antibody ivuxolimab. Cohort: around 79% men, mean age 60, aged about 20 to 80.

The assay was immunoSEQ multiplex PCR, and TCRdb's table has in-frame clones only and misses some. This sample has 25,000 to 35,000 clones, with less than 90% found just once. Trimming removed 3 bases at V and 4 bases at J, with 9 bases between. There are 13 residues in the CDR3. The germline gives CDR1 MGHRA, CDR2 YSYEKL. This clone has more than one count but fewer than ten. This clonotype originated in an adult with an advanced solid tumor such as melanoma, head and neck, liver or kidney cancer. The sequencing used CD4+ or CD8+ T cells sorted from blood, collected in a trial of the OX40 agonist ivuxolimab. This chain connects TRBV4-1 to TRBJ1-2; no clear D gene. This chain's CDR3 is CASSQDGIYGYTF. CDR3 coding DNA: TGCGCCAGCAGCCAGGACGGCATCTATGGCTACACCTTC.